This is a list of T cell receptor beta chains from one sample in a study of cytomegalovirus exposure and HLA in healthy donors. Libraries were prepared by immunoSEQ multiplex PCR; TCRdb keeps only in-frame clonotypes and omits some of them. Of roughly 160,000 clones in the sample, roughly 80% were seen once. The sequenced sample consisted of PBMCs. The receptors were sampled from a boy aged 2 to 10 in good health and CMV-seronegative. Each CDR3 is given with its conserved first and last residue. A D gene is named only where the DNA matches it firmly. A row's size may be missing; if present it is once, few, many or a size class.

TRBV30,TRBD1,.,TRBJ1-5,TGTGCCTGGAGTGTAGAGACAGGGGTTCAGCCCCAGCATTTT,CAWSVETGVQPQHF
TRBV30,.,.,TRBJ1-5,TGTGCCTGGAGCAGACAAAACAATCAGCCCCAGCATTTT,CAWSRQNNQPQHF
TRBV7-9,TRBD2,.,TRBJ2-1,TGTGCCAGCAGCTTGTCCAGCGGGAGTGATGAGCAGTTCTTC,CASSLSSGSDEQFF
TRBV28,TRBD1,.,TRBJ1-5,TGTGCCAGCAGTGTTCGACAGGGAACGCCCCAGCATTTT,CASSVRQGTPQHF
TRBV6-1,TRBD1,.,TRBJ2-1,TGTGCCAGCCATGAGGGGGCAGGGCTCAATGAGCAGTTCTTC,CASHEGAGLNEQFF
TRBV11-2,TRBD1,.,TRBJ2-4,TGTGCCAGCAGCTTCTACAGGGGCTGGCCGGGCAAAAACATTCAGTACTTC,CASSFYRGWPGKNIQYF
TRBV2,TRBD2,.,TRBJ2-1,TGTGCCAGTGGGGGGGAGAGGTCCTACAATGAGCAGTTCTTC,CASGGERSYNEQFF
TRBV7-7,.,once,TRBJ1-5,TGTGCTAGCAGCGCAAAGCGGCCCTACTCGAGCAATCAGCCCCAGCATTTT,CASSAKRPYSSNQPQHF
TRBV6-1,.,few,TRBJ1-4,TGTGCCAGCAGTGTAATTGGGTTGGGCGATGAAAAACTGTTTTTT,CASSVIGLGDEKLFF
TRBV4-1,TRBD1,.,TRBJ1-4,TGCGCCAGCAGCCTCTCAGGGGGCTCCCTCCTCGCAACTAATGAAAAACTGTTTTTT,CASSLSGGSLLATNEKLFF
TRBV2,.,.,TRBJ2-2,TGTGCCAGCAACGGGGCCGGGGAGCTGTTTTTT,CASNGAGELFF
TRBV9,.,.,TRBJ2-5,TGTGCCAGCAGCATATTAGAAGAGACCCAGTACTTC,CASSILEETQYF
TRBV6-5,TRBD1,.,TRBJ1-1,TGTGCCAGCAGTCGACAGGGAAGAATTTGGACTGAAGCTTTCTTT,CASSRQGRIWTEAFF
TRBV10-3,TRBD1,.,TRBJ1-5,TGTGCCATCAGTGAGGGCAGGGGGATCCAGCCCCAGCATTTT,CAISEGRGIQPQHF
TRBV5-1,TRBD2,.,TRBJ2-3,TGCGCCAGCAGAGTTTGGCTAGCGGGAGGACTCACAGATACGCAGTATTTT,CASRVWLAGGLTDTQYF
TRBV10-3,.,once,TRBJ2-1,TGTGCCATCAGTGACCCCGGGACTGAGGGGAATGAGCAGTTCTTC,CAISDPGTEGNEQFF
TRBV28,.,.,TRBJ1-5,TGTGCCAGCAGTATCCAGATCAATCAGCCCCAGCATTTT,CASSIQINQPQHF
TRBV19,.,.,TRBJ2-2,TGTGCCAGTAGTGAACGGGACTCTTTCACCGGGGAGCTGTTTTTT,CASSERDSFTGELFF
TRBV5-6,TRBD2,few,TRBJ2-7,TGTGCCAGCAGCTTGCGACTAGCGGGATACGAGCAGTACTTC,CASSLRLAGYEQYF
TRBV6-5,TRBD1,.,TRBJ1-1,TGTGCCACCAATCCCAGGGGGTCCGTTGGGGAAGCTTTCTTT,CATNPRGSVGEAFF
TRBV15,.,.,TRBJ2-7,TGTGCCACCAGCAGAGATTTATGGAGAGAATCTTCCTCCTACGAGCAGTACTTC,CATSRDLWRESSSYEQYF
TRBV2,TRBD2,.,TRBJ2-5,TGTGCCAGCTCGAGGGAGGGTCAAGAGACCCAGTACTTC,CASSREGQETQYF
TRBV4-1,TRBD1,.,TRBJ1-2,TGCGCCAGCAGGAATGGGACAGCTCTATCTCCTAACTATGGCTACACCTTC,CASRNGTALSPNYGYTF
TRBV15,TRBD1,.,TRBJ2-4,TGTGCCACCCGAGGACAGGGAGCGCACCTTGACATTCAGTACTTC,CATRGQGAHLDIQYF
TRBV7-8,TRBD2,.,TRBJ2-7,TGTGCCAGCAGCCCTAGCGGAAGGACGGACGAGCAGTACTTC,CASSPSGRTDEQYF
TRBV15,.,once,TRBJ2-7,TGTGCCACCAGCAGGGACCCCGGACAGTCAGAGTACTTC,CATSRDPGQSEYF
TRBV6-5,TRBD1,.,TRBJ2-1,TGTGCCAGCAGCCTCGGGACAGGTTCGATCAATGAGCAGTTCTTC,CASSLGTGSINEQFF
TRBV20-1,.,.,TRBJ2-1,TGCAGTGCTAGACTAGCCAAGTTCTTC,CSARLAKFF
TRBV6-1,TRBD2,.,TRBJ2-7,TGTGCCAGCAGTGACAGTAGCGGGAGAATCTACGAGCAGTACTTC,CASSDSSGRIYEQYF
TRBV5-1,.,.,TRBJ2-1,TGCGCCAGCAACATTGGGGGCGCTAGCTCCTACAATGAGCAGTTCTTC,CASNIGGASSYNEQFF
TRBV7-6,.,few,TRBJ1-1,TGTGCCAGCAGCTTAGCGGGCCTGAACACTGAAGCTTTCTTT,CASSLAGLNTEAFF
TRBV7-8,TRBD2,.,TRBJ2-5,TGTGCCAGCAGCCCAACTAGCGGGAGTTTACAAGAGACCCAGTACTTC,CASSPTSGSLQETQYF
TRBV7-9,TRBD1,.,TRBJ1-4,TGTGCCAGCAGCCCCAGCAGGACAGGGATGGAAAAACTGTTTTTT,CASSPSRTGMEKLFF
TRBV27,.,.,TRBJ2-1,TGTGCCAGCAGTTTGGAAGCGGGCCCTTACAATGAGCAGTTCTTC,CASSLEAGPYNEQFF
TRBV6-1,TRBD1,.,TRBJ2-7,TGTGCCAGCAGTGCCGGACAGGGGCCCTCCTACGAGCAGTACTTC,CASSAGQGPSYEQYF
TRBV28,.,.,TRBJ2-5,TGTGCCAGCAGTCCCGGTTTGATCCAAGAGACCCAGTACTTC,CASSPGLIQETQYF
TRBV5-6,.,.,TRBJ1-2,TGTGCCAGCAGCTTTGATAGGGCGGGAGGGGCGAGTGGCTACACCTTC,CASSFDRAGGASGYTF
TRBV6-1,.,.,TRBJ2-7,TGTGCCAGCAGTGTCAGGGATAACCCCTACGAGCAGTACTTC,CASSVRDNPYEQYF
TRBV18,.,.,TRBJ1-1,TGTGCCAGCTCACCGGCAGGGTTGAACACTGAAGCTTTCTTT,CASSPAGLNTEAFF
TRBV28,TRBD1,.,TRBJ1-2,TGTGCCAGCAGATTTCTGGACAGGGAGAAAGGCTATGGCTACACCTTC,CASRFLDREKGYGYTF
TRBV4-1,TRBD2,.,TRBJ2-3,TGCGCCAGCAGCCAAGGGAGGACTAGCGGGAGAACAGATACGCAGTATTTT,CASSQGRTSGRTDTQYF
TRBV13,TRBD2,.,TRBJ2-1,TGTGCCAGCAGCCAGAACCCTAGCGGGAGTATGGGTGAGCAGTTCTTC,CASSQNPSGSMGEQFF
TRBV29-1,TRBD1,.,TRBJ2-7,TGCAGCGTTTCCACCGGGACAGCTACCTACGAGCAGTACTTC,CSVSTGTATYEQYF